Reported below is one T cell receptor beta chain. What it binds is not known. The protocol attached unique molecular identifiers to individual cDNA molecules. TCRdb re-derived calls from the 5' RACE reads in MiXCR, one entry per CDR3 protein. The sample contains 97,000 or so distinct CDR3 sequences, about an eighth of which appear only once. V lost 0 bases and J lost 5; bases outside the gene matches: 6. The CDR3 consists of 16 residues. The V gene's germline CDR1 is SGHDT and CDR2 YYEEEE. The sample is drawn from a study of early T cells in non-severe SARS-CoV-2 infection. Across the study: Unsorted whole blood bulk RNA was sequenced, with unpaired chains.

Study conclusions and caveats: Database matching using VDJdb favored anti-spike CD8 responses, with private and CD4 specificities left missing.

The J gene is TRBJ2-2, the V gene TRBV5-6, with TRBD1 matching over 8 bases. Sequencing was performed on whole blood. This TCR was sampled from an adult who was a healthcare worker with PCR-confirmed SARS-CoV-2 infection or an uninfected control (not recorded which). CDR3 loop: CASSLAHRGRTGELFF. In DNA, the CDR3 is TGTGCCAGCAGCTTGGCCCACAGGGGGAGGACCGGGGAGCTGTTTTTT.